The 17 T cell receptor beta chains in this list originate from one sample, sequenced in a study of cytomegalovirus exposure and HLA in healthy donors. The PCR made use of 60 Vbeta and 13 Jbeta primers. Only in-frame clones appear in the TCRdb table, and some are missing; sequencing was by immunoSEQ multiplex PCR. The data contain about 140,000 clones, 75% to 80% of them singletons. The sample comprised PBMCs. These receptors originate from a male donor in good health and CMV-seronegative.

J is TRBJ2-1 and V is TRBV10-3; D ambiguous. CDR3 length: 17 amino acids. Germline V lookup: CDR1 ENHRY, CDR2 SYGVKD. Trimming shortened V by 1 base and J by 0 bases, and 13 bases separated the two germline ends. The CDR3: CAISEWLRPSSYNEQFF. CDR3 nucleotide sequence: TGTGCCATCAGTGAGTGGTTGCGTCCGAGCTCCTACAATGAGCAGTTCTTC.

This clone was detected a few times. This specimen includes other DNA sequences encoding the same CDR3. The genes are TRBV18 and TRBJ2-5, with a tentative D call TRBD2 (6 bases). CDR1 is KGHSH and CDR2 is LQKENI in the germline V gene. V dropped 3 bases and J dropped 2 bases, with 7 bases sitting between them. The CDR3 length is 13 residues. The CDR3: CASSPGLQETQYF. In DNA form, the CDR3 reads TGTGCCAGCTCACCGGGACTTCAAGAGACCCAGTACTTC.

This clone appeared once. The CDR3 coding sequence is TGTGCCACACGGTGGGAGGACAGGAACTATGGCTACACCTTC. Translated, it gives CATRWEDRNYGYTF. V gene TRBV25-1 combines with J gene TRBJ1-2, with 7 bases lining up with TRBD1. The germline CDR1 and CDR2 sequences are MGHDK and SYGVNS. There are 14 residues in the CDR3. V was clipped by 10 bases and J by 2 bases; unmatched bases: 10.

V gene TRBV5-4 combines with J gene TRBJ1-2; 8 bases are a match to TRBD1. This CDR3 is built from 15 residues. Germline CDR1 is SGHNT and CDR2 is YYREEE (reference sequence). V was pared by 4 bases and J by 4 bases, with 9 bases of the junction left unmatched. DNA of the CDR3: TGTGCCAGCAGCCGCCAGACAGGGGCCCTCTATGGCTACACCTTC. Translation: CASSRQTGALYGYTF.

Worth noting for this clone: The germline gene is not matched at one end of the junction; a read error may be the cause. The rearrangement joins TRBV7-9 to TRBJ2-3, with 9 nucleotides matching TRBD1. CDR1 and CDR2 from the germline V gene are SEHNR and FQNEAQ (reference sequence). The CDR3 has 12 amino acids. CDR3 residues: CASSTPLGTGPF. The CDR3, as DNA: TGTGCCAGCAGCACCCCCCTCGGGACAGGGCCCTTT.

The chain combines TRBV11-3 with TRBJ2-5, with 7 bases aligning to TRBD2. J gave up 3 bases and V 2 bases, and 3 bases lay outside the gene matches. Germline V gives CDR1 SGHNT, CDR2 YENEEA. The CDR3 sequence is 14 residues long. The CDR3 spells CASSLMAGEETQYF. For the CDR3, the DNA is TGTGCCAGCAGCTTAATGGCGGGAGAAGAGACCCAGTACTTC.

As to this clone: Other nucleotide sequences in the sample specify the same CDR3. The CDR3 sequence is CASSVGLAGAQETQYF. CDR3 DNA sequence: TGTGCCAGCAGCGTAGGACTAGCGGGGGCCCAAGAGACCCAGTACTTC. The chain combines TRBV9 with TRBJ2-5, with 12 bases lining up with TRBD2. Losses at the gene ends were 0 bases for V and 1 base for J; bases not matched to a gene: 1. Germline CDR1 and CDR2: SGDLS and YYNGEE. This CDR3 has 16 amino acids.

This chain connects TRBV6-1 to TRBJ1-2; unclear D gene. Germline CDR1 is MNHNS and CDR2 is SASEGT. The ends were cut back, 4 bases at V and 4 bases at J, with 16 bases in the middle. The CDR3 covers 15 residues. Written as DNA, the CDR3 is TGTGCCAGCAGTGGTCGTCGTGACGGAGCCTATGGCTACACCTTC. Protein product: CASSGRRDGAYGYTF.

V gene TRBV5-6 combines with J gene TRBJ1-6, with TRBD1 identical over 11 bases. CDR1 is SGHDT, CDR2 YYEEEE, per germline. The CDR3 has 17 amino acids. The junction had 5 bases not matched to a gene; V was cut back by 2 bases and J by 4 bases. Here the CDR3 DNA reads TGTGCCAGCAGCTTCGGGACAGGGGGAATTTATAATTCACCCCTCCACTTT. Protein: CASSFGTGGIYNSPLHF.

This rearrangement joins TRBV2 to TRBJ1-6; possible D gene TRBD1, 6 bases. The CDR3 has 15 residues. Germline V gives CDR1 SNHLY, CDR2 FYNNEI. The germline V and J ends were trimmed by 6 bases and 7 bases, with 16 bases remaining between them. Here the CDR3 DNA reads TGTGCCAGCAGGGACGGGGGGGCCGTAAATTCACCCCTCCACTTT. Translated, it gives CASRDGGAVNSPLHF.

A word on this clone: One junction end does not reproduce the germline sequence, and a read error may be involved. The rearrangement joins TRBV7-9 to TRBJ1-1; tentative D call: TRBD1 (5 bases). This CDR3 has 13 amino acids. In germline, CDR1 is SEHNR, CDR2 FQNEAQ (reference sequence). The CDR3: CSSTASQGREAFF. The CDR3 DNA sequence: TGTTCCAGCACCGCGTCGCAGGGTAGGGAAGCTTTCTTT.

This rearrangement joins TRBV11-2 to TRBJ2-7; D is perhaps TRBD1 (6 bases). Trimming took off 3 bases at V and 1 base at J, with 7 bases between the two ends. CDR1 is SGHAT, CDR2 FQNNGV, per germline. The CDR3 is made up of 13 amino acids. CDR3 bases: TGTGCCAGCAGCTTCGACAGGTCCTACGAGCAGTACTTC. Translated: CASSFDRSYEQYF.

The rearrangement joins TRBV11-2 to TRBJ2-4, with 8 positions matching TRBD2. The germline V gene has CDR1 SGHAT and CDR2 FQNNGV. The CDR3 runs 17 residues. V lost 5 bases and J lost 4; bases outside the gene matches: 13. CDR3 in amino acids: CASSTRGEAGEKNIQYF. In DNA, the CDR3 is TGTGCCAGCAGCACCCGGGGTGAAGCGGGAGAAAAAAACATTCAGTACTTC. Full variable domain (rest looked up from reference TRBV11-2 and TRBJ2-4): EAGVAQSPRYKIIEKRQSVAFWCNPISGHATLYWYQQILGQGPKLLIQFQNNGVVDDSQLPKDRFSAERLKGVDSTLKIQPAKLEDSAVYLCASSTRGEAGEKNIQYFGAGTRLSVL.

The chain links TRBV7-9 to TRBJ1-1, with D unclear. Trimming removed 2 bases from V and 1 base from J, with 8 bases in between. This CDR3 region has 14 residues. Germline-derived CDR1 and CDR2 are SEHNR and FQNEAQ (reference sequence). The DNA for the CDR3 is TGTGCCAGCAGCTTATCTCAGAAGAACACTGAAGCTTTCTTT. Protein product: CASSLSQKNTEAFF. The entire variable domain, with the rest obtained from reference TRBV7-9 and TRBJ1-1, is as follows: DTGVSQNPRHKITKRGQNVTFRCDPISEHNRLYWYRQTLGQGPEFLTYFQNEAQLEKSRLLSDRFSAERPKGSFSTLEIQRTEQGDSAMYLCASSLSQKNTEAFFGQGTRLTVV.

V gene TRBV18 combines with J gene TRBJ2-7; 8 bases map to TRBD1. The CDR3 is made up of 14 amino acids. Unmatched junction bases numbered 7, after V lost 6 bases and J lost 3 bases. Germline CDR1 reads KGHSH; CDR2 reads LQKENI. The CDR3 DNA is TGTGCCAGCTCGCCCGGGACAGGACTCTACGAGCAGTACTTC. Residues: CASSPGTGLYEQYF.

V is TRBV11-2 and J is TRBJ2-7; D is unclear. Germline lookup yields CDR1 SGHAT and CDR2 FQNNGV. V was pared by 5 bases and J by 5 bases, with 19 bases between. The CDR3 is 15 residues long. CDR3: CASSPPSATFDEQYF. DNA for the CDR3: TGTGCCAGCAGCCCCCCAAGCGCGACCTTCGACGAGCAGTACTTC. Drawing the rest from reference TRBV11-2 and TRBJ2-7, the complete variable domain is EAGVAQSPRYKIIEKRQSVAFWCNPISGHATLYWYQQILGQGPKLLIQFQNNGVVDDSQLPKDRFSAERLKGVDSTLKIQPAKLEDSAVYLCASSPPSATFDEQYFGPGTRLTVT.

The chain links TRBV19 to TRBJ2-5; a possible D gene is TRBD1 (6 bases). Germline V gene data show CDR1 as LNHDA and CDR2 as SQIVND (reference sequence). V gave up 0 bases and J gave up 2 bases, with 10 bases separating them. The CDR3 runs to 15 residues. In DNA, the CDR3 is TGTGCCAGTAGTATAGACAGGGGTCGGCAAGAGACCCAGTACTTC. This codes for CASSIDRGRQETQYF.